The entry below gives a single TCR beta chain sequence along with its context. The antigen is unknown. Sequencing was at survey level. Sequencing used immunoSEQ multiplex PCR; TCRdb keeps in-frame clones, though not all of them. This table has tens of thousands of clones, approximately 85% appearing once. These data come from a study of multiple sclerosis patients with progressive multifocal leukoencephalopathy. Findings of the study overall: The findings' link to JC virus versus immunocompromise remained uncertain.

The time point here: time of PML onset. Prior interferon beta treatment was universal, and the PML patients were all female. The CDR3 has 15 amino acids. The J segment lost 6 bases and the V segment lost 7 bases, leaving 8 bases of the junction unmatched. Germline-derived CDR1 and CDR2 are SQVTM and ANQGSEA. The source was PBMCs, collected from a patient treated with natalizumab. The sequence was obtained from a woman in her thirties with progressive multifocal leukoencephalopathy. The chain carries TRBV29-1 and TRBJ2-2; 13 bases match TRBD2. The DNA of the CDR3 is TGCAGCGGCGTACTAGCGGGAGGGGCGGCCGGGGAGCTGTTTTTT. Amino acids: CSGVLAGGAAGELFF.